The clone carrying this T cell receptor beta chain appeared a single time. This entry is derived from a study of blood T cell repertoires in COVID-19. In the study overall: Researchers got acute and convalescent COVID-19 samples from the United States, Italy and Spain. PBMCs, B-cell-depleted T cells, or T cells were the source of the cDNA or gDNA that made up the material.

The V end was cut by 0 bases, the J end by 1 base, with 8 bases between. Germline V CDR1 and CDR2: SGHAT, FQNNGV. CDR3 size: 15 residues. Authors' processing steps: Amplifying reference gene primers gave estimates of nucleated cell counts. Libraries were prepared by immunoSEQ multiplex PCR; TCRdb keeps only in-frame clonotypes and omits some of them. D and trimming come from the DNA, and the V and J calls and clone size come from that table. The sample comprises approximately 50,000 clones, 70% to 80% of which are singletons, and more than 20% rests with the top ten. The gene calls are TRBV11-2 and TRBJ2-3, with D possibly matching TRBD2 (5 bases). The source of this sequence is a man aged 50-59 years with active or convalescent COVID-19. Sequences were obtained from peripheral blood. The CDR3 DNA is TGTGCCAGCAGCTTAGATCTCGGGGGCACAGATACGCAGTATTTT. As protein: CASSLDLGGTDTQYF. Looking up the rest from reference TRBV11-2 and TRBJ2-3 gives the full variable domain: EAGVAQSPRYKIIEKRQSVAFWCNPISGHATLYWYQQILGQGPKLLIQFQNNGVVDDSQLPKDRFSAERLKGVDSTLKIQPAKLEDSAVYLCASSLDLGGTDTQYFGPGTRLTVL.